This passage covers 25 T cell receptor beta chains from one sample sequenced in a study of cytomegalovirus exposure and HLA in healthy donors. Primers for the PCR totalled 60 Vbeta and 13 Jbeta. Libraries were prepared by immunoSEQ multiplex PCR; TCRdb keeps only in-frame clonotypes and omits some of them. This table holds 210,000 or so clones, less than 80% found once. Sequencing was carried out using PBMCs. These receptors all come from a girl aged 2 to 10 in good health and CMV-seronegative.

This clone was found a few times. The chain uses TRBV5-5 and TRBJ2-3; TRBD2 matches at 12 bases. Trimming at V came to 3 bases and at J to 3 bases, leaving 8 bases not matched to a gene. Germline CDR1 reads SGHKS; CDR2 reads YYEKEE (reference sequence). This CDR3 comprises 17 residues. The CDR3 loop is CASSSGWGTSGTDTQYF. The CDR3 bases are TGTGCCAGCAGCTCGGGGTGGGGGACTAGCGGGACAGATACGCAGTATTTT. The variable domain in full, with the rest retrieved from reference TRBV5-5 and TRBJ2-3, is DAGVTQSPTHLIKTRGQQVTLRCSPISGHKSVSWYQQVLGQGPQFIFQYYEKEERGRGNFPDRFSARQFPNYSSELNVNALLLGDSALYLCASSSGWGTSGTDTQYFGPGTRLTVL.

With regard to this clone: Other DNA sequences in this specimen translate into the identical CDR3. In DNA, the CDR3 is TGCGCCAGCAGCTTGGCCGGTGCAACTAATGAAAAACTGTTTTTT. It encodes CASSLAGATNEKLFF. V usage is TRBV5-1 and J usage is TRBJ1-4; D is unclear. CDR1 is SGHRS and CDR2 is YFSETQ in the germline V gene. The ends were cut back, 0 bases at V and 0 bases at J, with 6 bases in the middle. CDR3 length equals 15 residues.

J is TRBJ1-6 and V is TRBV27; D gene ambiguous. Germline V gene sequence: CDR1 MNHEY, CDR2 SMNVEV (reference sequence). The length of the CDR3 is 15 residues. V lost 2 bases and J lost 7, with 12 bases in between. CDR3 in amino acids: CASSLEGRVNSPLHF. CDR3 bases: TGTGCCAGCAGTTTAGAGGGAAGGGTGAATTCACCCCTCCACTTT.

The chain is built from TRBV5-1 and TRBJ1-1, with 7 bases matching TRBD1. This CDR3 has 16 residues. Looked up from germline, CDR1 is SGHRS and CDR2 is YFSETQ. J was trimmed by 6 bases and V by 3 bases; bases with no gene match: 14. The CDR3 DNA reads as TGCGCCAGCAGCTCCCCCCTGGGGACAGTTGTATCTGAAGCTTTCTTT. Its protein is CASSSPLGTVVSEAFF.

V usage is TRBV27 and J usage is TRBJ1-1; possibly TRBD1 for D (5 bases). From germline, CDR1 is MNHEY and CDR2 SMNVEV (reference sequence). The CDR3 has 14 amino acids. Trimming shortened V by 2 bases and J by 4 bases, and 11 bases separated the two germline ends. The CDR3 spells CASSLSQGVTEAFF. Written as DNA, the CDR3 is TGTGCCAGCAGTTTAAGCCAGGGCGTCACTGAAGCTTTCTTT.

The CDR3 loop reads CASSPGDRTNTEAFF. The CDR3 bases are TGTGCCAGCAGCCCTGGGGACAGGACGAACACTGAAGCTTTCTTT. J is TRBJ1-1 and V is TRBV7-9; 8 bases are shared with TRBD1. Looked up from germline, CDR1 is SEHNR and CDR2 is FQNEAQ (reference sequence). The CDR3 consists of 15 residues. Trimming took 5 bases from V and 1 from J; bases not matched to a gene: 6.

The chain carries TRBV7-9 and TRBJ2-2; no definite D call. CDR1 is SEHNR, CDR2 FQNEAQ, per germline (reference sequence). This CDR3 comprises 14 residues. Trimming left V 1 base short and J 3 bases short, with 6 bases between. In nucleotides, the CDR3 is TGTGCCAGCAGCTTAGTGTCTGACACCGGGGAGCTGTTTTTT. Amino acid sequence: CASSLVSDTGELFF.

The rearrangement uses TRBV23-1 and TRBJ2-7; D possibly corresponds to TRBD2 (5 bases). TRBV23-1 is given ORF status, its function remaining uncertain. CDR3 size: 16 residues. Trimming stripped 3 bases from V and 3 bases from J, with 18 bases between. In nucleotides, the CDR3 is TGCGCCAGCAGTCATCCTTACGGAGGCGTCCTCTACGAGCAGTACTTC. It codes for CASSHPYGGVLYEQYF.

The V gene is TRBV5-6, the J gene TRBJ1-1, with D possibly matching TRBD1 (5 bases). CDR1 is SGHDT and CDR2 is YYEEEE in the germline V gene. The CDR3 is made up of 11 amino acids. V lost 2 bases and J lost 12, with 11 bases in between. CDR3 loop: CASSFQGTTFF. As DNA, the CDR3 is TGTGCCAGCAGCTTTCAGGGCACAACTTTCTTT. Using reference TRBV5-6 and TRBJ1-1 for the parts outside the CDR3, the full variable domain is DAGVTQSPTHLIKTRGQQVTLRCSPKSGHDTVSWYQQALGQGPQFIFQYYEEEERQRGNFPDRFSGHQFPNYSSELNVNALLLGDSALYLCASSFQGTTFFGQGTRLTVV.

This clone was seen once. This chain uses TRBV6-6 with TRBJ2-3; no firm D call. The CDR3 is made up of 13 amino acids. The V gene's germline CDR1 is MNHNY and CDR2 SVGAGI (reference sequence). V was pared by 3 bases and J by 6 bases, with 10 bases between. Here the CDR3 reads CASSYRVTDTQYF. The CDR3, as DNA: TGTGCCAGCAGTTATCGGGTTACCGATACGCAGTATTTT.

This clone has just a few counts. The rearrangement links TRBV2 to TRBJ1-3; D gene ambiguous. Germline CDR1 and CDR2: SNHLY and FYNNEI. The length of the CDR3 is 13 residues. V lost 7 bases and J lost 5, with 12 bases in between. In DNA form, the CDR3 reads TGTGCCAGCAAAATCTCTCTTCGAAACACCATATATTTT. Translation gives CASKISLRNTIYF.

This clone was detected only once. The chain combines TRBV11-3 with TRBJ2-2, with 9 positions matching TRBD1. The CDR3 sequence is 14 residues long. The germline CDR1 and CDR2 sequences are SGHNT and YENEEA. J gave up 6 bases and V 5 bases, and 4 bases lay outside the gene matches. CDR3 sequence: CASSLGQGPGELFF. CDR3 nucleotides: TGTGCCAGCAGCCTCGGACAGGGGCCCGGGGAGCTGTTTTTT.

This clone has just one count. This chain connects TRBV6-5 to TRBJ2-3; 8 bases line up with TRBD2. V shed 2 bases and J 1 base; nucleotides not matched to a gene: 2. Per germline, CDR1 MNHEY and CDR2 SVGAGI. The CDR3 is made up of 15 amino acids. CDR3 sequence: CASSYATSGTDTQYF. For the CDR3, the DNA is TGTGCCAGCAGTTACGCGACTAGCGGCACAGATACGCAGTATTTT.

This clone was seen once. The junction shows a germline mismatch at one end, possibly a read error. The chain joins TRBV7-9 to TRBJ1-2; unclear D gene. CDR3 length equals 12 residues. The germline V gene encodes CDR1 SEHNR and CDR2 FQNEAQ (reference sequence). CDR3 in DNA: TGTTCCAGCAGCTTAGACGGGTATGGCTACACCTTC. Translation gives CSSSLDGYGYTF.

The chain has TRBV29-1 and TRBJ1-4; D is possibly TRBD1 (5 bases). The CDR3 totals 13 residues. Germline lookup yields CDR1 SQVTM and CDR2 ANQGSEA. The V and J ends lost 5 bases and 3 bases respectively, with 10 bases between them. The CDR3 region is CSVQGGSNEKLFF. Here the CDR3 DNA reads TGCAGCGTTCAGGGAGGGTCTAATGAAAAACTGTTTTTT.

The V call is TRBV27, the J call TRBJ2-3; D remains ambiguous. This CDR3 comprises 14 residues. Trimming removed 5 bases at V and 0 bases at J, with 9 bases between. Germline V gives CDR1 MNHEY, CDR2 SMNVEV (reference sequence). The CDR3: CASSKLLSTDTQYF. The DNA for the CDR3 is TGTGCCAGCAGTAAACTGCTTAGCACAGATACGCAGTATTTT.

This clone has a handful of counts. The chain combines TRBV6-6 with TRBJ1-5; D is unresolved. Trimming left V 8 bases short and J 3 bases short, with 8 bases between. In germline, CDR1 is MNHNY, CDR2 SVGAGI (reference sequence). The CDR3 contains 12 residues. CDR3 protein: CASRTVNQPQHF. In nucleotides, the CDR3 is TGTGCCAGCCGCACAGTCAATCAGCCCCAGCATTTT.

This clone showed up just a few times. The CDR3 bases are TGTGCCAGCAGTTATGGGACAGGGGAGGAAAAACTGTTTTTT. It encodes CASSYGTGEEKLFF. The V and J genes are TRBV6-5 and TRBJ1-4; 10 positions match TRBD1. Germline V gives CDR1 MNHEY, CDR2 SVGAGI. This CDR3 is built from 14 residues. V lost 3 bases, J lost 8 bases, and 3 bases stayed unmatched.

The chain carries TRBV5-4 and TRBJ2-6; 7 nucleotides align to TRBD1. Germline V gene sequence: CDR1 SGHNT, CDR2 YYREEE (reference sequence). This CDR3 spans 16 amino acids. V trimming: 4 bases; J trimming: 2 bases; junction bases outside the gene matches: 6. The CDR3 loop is CASSPLTGAGANVLTF. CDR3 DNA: TGTGCCAGCAGCCCACTCACAGGGGCTGGGGCCAACGTCCTGACTTTC.

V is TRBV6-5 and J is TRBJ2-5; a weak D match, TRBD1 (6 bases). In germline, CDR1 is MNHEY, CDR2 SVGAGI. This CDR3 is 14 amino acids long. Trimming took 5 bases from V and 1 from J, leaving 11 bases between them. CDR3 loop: CASSVAGAQETQYF. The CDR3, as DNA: TGTGCCAGCAGTGTGGCAGGGGCCCAAGAGACCCAGTACTTC.

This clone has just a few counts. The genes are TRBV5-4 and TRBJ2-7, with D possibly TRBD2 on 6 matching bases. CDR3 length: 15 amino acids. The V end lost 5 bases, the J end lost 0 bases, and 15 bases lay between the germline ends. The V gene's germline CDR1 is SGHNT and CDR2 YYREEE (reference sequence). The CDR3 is CASRNSEGGSYEQYF. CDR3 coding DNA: TGTGCCAGCAGGAACTCGGAGGGCGGCTCCTACGAGCAGTACTTC.

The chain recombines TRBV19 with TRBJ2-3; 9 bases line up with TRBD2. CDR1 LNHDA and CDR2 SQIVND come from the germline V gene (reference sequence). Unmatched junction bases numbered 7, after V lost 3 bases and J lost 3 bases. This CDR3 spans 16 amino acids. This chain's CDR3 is CASSIYSGGPTDTQYF. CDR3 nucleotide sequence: TGTGCCAGTAGTATTTACAGCGGGGGGCCAACAGATACGCAGTATTTT.

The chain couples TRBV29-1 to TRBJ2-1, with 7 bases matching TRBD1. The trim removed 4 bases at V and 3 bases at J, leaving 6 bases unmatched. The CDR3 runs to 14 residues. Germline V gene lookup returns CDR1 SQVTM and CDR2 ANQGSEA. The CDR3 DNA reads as TGCAGCGTTGTCCTCGGGACAGACTACAATGAGCAGTTCTTC. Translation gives CSVVLGTDYNEQFF.

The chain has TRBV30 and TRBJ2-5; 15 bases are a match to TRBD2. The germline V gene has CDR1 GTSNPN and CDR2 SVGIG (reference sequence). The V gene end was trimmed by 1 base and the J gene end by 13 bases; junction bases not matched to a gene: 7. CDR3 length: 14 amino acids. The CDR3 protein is CAWSGTSGRADPYF. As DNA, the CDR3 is TGTGCCTGGAGTGGGACTAGCGGGAGGGCCGATCCGTACTTC.

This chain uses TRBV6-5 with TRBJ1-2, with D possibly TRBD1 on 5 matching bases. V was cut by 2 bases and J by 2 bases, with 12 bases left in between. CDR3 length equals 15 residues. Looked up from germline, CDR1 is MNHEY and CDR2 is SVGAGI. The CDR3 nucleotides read TGTGCCAGCAGTTACGGGGCCGGACGGAACTATGGCTACACCTTC. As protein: CASSYGAGRNYGYTF.